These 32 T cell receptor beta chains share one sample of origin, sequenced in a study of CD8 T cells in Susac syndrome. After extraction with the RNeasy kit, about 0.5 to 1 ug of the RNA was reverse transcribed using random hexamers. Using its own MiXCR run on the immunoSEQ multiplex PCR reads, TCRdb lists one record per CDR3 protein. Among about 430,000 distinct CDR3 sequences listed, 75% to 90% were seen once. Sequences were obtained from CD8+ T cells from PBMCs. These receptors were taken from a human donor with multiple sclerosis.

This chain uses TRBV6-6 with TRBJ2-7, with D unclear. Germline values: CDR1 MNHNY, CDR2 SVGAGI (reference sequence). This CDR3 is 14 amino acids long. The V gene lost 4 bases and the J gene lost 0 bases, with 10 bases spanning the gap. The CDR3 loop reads CASSSHVSSYEQYF. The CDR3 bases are TGTGCCAGCAGTTCCCACGTCAGCTCCTACGAGCAGTACTTC.

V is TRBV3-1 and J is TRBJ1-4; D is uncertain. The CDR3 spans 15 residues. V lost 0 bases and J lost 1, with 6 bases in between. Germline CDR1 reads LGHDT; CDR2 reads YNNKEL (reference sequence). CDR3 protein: CASSQDEGTNEKLFF. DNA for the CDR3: TGTGCCAGCAGCCAAGATGAGGGAACTAATGAAAAACTGTTTTTT.

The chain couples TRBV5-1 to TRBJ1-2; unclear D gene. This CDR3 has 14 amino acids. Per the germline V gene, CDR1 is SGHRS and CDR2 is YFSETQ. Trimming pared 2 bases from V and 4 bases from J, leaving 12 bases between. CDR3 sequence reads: CASSLLDLAYGYTF. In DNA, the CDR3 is TGCGCCAGCAGCTTACTGGACCTAGCCTATGGCTACACCTTC.

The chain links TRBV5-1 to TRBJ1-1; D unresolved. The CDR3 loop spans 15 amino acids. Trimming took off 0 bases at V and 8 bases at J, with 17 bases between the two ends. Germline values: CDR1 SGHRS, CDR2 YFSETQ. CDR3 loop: CASSLGGGLSEEAFF. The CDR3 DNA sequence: TGCGCCAGCAGCTTGGGAGGAGGGCTTAGTGAGGAAGCTTTCTTT.

CDR3: CAILTETDRPNYGYTF. The CDR3 DNA reads as TGTGCCATCCTGACCGAGACAGACCGACCTAACTATGGCTACACCTTC. The chain joins TRBV28 to TRBJ1-2; perhaps TRBD1 as D (5 bases). This CDR3 has 16 amino acids. Germline CDR1 is MDHEN and CDR2 is SYDVKM. Trimming cost V 10 bases and J 0 bases, with 21 bases left between them.

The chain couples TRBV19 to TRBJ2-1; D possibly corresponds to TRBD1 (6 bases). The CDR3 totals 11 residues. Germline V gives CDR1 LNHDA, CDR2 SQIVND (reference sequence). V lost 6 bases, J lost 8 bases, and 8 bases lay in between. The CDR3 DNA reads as TGTGCCAGTAGACAGGGTTATGAGCAGTTCTTC. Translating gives CASRQGYEQFF.

Written as DNA, the CDR3 is TGTGCCAGCAGTTACGAGGGGACCACCTACGAGCAGTACTTC. Its protein is CASSYEGTTYEQYF. The chain joins TRBV6-6 to TRBJ2-7; possibly TRBD1 or TRBD2 for D (5 bases each). There are 14 residues in the CDR3. The V end lost 2 bases, the J end lost 2 bases, and 10 bases lay between the germline ends. CDR1 and CDR2 (germline): MNHNY, SVGAGI (reference sequence).

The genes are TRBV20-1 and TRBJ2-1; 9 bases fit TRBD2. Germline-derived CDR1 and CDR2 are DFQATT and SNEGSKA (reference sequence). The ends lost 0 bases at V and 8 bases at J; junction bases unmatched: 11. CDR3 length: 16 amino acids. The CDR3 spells CSARDRRVAGVDEQFF. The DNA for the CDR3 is TGCAGTGCTAGAGATCGGAGGGTAGCGGGAGTTGATGAGCAGTTCTTC.

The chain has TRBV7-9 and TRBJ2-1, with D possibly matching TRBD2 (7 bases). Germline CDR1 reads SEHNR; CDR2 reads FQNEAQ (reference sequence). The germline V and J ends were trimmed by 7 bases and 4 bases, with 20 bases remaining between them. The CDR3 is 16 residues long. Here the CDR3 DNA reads TGTGCCAGCACCTCCCCGGAGGGGGGGGGATACAATGAGCAGTTCTTC. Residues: CASTSPEGGGYNEQFF.

CDR3 bases: TGTGCCAGCAGTTACGTTTCGACCAACACTGAAGCTTTCTTT. Translated, it gives CASSYVSTNTEAFF. The chain is built from TRBV6-5 and TRBJ1-1; D unclear. Germline V lookup: CDR1 MNHEY, CDR2 SVGAGI. The CDR3 covers 14 residues. Trimming left V 2 bases short and J 2 bases short, with 9 bases between.

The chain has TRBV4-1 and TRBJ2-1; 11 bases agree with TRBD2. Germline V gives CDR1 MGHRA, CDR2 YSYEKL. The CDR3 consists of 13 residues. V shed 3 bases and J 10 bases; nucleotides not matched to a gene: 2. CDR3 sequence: CASSHGTSGEQFF. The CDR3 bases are TGCGCCAGCAGCCATGGGACTAGCGGAGAGCAGTTCTTC.

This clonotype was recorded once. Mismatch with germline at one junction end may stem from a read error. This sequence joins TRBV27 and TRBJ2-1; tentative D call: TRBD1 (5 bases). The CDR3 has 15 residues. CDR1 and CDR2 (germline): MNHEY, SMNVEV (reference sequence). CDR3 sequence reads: CASSLSGAPYNEQLF. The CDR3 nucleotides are TGTGCCAGCAGTTTATCAGGGGCCCCCTACAATGAGCAGCTCTTC.

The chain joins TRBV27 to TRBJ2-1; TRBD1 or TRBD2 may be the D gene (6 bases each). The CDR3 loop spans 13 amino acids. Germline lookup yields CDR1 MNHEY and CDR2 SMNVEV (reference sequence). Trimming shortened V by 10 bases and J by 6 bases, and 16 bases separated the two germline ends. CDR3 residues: CATLGGPANEQFF. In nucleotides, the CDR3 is TGTGCCACCCTCGGGGGCCCTGCCAATGAGCAGTTCTTC.

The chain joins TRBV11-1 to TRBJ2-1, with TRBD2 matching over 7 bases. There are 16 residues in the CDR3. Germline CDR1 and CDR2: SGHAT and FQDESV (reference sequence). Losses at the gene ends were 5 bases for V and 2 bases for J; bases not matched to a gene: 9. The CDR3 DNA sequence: TGTGCCAGCAGCCTTCGACAGAGCGGGGCCTACAATGAGCAGTTCTTC. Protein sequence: CASSLRQSGAYNEQFF.

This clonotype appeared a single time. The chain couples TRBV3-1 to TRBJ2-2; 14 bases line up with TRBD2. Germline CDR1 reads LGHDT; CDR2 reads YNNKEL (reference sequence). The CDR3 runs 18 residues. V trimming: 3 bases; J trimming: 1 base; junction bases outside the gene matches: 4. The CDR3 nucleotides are TGTGCCAGCAGCCACGCGGGACTAGCGGGGGAGAACACCGGGGAGCTGTTTTTT. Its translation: CASSHAGLAGENTGELFF.

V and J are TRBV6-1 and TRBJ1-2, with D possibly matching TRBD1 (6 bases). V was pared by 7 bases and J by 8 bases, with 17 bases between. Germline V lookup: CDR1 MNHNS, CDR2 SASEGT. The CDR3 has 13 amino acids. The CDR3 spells CASTSGEGTGYTF. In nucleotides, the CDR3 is TGTGCCAGCACCTCAGGGGAGGGAACGGGCTACACCTTC.

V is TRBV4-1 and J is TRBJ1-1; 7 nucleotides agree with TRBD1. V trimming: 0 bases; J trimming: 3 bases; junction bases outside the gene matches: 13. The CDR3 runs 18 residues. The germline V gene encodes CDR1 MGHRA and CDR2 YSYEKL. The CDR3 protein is CASSQEGTYRGEDTEAFF. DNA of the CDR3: TGCGCCAGCAGCCAAGAGGGGACCTACAGGGGTGAAGACACTGAAGCTTTCTTT.

Here the CDR3 reads CAGGTGGLLDGYTF. The DNA for the CDR3 is TGTGCCGGAGGGACCGGGGGGCTTCTTGATGGCTACACCTTC. The chain is built from TRBV30 and TRBJ1-2, with a weak D call TRBD1 (6 bases). V lost 8 bases, J lost 6 bases, and 22 bases lay in between. The CDR3 totals 14 residues. Germline V lookup: CDR1 GTSNPN, CDR2 SVGIG (reference sequence).

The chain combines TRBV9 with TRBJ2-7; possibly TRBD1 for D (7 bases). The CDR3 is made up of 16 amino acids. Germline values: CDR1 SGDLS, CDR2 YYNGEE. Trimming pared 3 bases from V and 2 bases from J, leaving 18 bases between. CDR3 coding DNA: TGTGCCAGCAGCGGGTTCTCAGGGGGGACCACCTACGAGCAGTACTTC. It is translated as CASSGFSGGTTYEQYF.

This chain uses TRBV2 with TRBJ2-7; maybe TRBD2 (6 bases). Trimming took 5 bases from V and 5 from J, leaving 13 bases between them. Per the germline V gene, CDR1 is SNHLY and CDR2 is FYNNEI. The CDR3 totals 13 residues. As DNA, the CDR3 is TGTGCCAGCAGTTGGATGGGAGGCGACGAGCAGTACTTC. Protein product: CASSWMGGDEQYF.

CDR3 in DNA: TGTGCCAGCAGCGGGTTCCACAATGAGCAGTTCTTC. This translates into CASSGFHNEQFF. The rearrangement links TRBV2 to TRBJ2-1, with D unclear. V was trimmed by 6 bases and J by 5 bases, leaving 8 bases between them. This CDR3 comprises 12 residues. Germline CDR1 and CDR2: SNHLY and FYNNEI.

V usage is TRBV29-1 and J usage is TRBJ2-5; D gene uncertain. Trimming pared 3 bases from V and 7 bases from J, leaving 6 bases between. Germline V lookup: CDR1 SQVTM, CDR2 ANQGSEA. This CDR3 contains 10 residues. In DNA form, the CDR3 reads TGCAGCGTTGATATTGGGACCCAGTACTTC. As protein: CSVDIGTQYF.

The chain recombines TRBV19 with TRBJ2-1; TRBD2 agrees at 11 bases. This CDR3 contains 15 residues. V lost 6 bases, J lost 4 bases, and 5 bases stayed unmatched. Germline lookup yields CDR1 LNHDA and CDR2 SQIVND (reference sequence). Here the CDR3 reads CASRDGTSGYNEQFF. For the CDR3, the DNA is TGTGCCAGTAGGGACGGGACTAGCGGATACAATGAGCAGTTCTTC. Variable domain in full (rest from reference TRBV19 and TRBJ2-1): DGGITQSPKYLFRKEGQNVTLSCEQNLNHDAMYWYRQDPGQGLRLIYYSQIVNDFQKGDIAEGYSVSREKKESFPLTVTSAQKNPTAFYLCASRDGTSGYNEQFFGPGTRLTVL.

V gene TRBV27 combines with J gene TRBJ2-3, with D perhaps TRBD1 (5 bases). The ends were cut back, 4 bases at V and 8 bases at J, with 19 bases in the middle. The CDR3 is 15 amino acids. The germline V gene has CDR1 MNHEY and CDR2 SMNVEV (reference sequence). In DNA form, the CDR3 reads TGTGCCAGCAGTTCACCCCGCCAGGGCGAAGCTACGCAGTATTTT. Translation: CASSSPRQGEATQYF.

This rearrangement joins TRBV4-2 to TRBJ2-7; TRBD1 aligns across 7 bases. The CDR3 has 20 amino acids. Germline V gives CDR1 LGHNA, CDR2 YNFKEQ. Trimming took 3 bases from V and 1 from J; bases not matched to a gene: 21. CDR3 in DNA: TGTGCCAGCAGCCACCAAGAGGTGTGGACAGGCGACTCCTCATCCTACGAGCAGTACTTC. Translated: CASSHQEVWTGDSSSYEQYF.

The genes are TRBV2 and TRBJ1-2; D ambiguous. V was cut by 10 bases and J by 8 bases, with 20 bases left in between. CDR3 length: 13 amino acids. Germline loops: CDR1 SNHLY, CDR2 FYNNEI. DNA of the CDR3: TGTGCCACTATATCTCCGGACCTTCAGGGCTACACCTTC. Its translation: CATISPDLQGYTF.

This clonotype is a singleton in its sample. CDR3 protein: CASSEDTAGELFF. The CDR3 nucleotides are TGTGCCAGCAGTGAGGACACGGCCGGGGAGCTGTTTTTT. The rearrangement uses TRBV2 and TRBJ2-2; possible D gene TRBD1, 5 bases. The CDR3 is made up of 13 amino acids. Trimming stripped 3 bases from V and 6 bases from J, with 8 bases between. CDR1 is SNHLY and CDR2 is FYNNEI in the germline V gene.

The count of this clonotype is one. The CDR3 DNA reads as TGTGCCTGGAACTCCGGGACAGGGACCGGGGAGCTGTTTTTT. Translated, it gives CAWNSGTGTGELFF. The rearrangement links TRBV30 to TRBJ2-2, with 9 positions matching TRBD1. Germline assignment: CDR1 GTSNPN and CDR2 SVGIG (reference sequence). The CDR3 is 14 residues long. V was clipped by 4 bases and J by 5 bases; unmatched bases: 5.

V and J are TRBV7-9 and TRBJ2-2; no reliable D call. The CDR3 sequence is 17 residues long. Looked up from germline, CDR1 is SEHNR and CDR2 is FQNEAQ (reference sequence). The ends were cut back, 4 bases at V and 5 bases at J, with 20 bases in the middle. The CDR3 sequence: CASSSALTSGGTGELFF. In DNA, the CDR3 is TGTGCCAGCAGCTCCGCGCTGACTTCTGGTGGTACCGGGGAGCTGTTTTTT. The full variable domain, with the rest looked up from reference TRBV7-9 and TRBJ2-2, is DTGVSQNPRHKITKRGQNVTFRCDPISEHNRLYWYRQTLGQGPEFLTYFQNEAQLEKSRLLSDRFSAERPKGSFSTLEIQRTEQGDSAMYLCASSSALTSGGTGELFFGEGSRLTVL.

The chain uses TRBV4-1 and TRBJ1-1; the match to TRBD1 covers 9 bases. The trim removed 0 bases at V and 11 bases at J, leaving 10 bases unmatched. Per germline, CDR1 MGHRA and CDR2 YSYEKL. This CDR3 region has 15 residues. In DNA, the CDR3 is TGCGCCAGCAGCCAAGAAACCGGACAGGGGATTGGGGCTTTCTTT. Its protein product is CASSQETGQGIGAFF.

CDR3 region: CATSKLVSRGEQFF. The CDR3 DNA is TGTGCCACCAGCAAGCTTGTTAGCCGTGGCGAGCAGTTCTTC. This chain connects TRBV15 to TRBJ2-1; D ambiguous. V lost 4 bases and J lost 10, with 17 bases in between. The CDR3 is 14 amino acids. The germline V gene encodes CDR1 LNHNV and CDR2 YYDKDF (reference sequence).

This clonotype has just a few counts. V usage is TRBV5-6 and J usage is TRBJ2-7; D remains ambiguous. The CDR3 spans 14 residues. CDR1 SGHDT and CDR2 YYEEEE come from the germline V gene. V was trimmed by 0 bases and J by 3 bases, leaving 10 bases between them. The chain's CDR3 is CASSLAGKVYEQYF. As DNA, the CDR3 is TGTGCCAGCAGCTTGGCTGGGAAGGTCTACGAGCAGTACTTC.